The rows below give T cell receptor beta chains drawn from one sample of a study of Graves' ophthalmopathy and Graves' hyperthyroidism. TCRdb re-called the multiplex PCR reads with MiXCR, one entry per CDR3 protein. In the table there are about 660,000 distinct CDR3 sequences, approximately 39% of which are singletons. The source material was peripheral blood. The origin of the receptors is an adult man with Graves' ophthalmopathy. CDR3s include the opening cysteine and the closing phenylalanine or tryptophan. The D gene is left open where the match is weak. Some rows mark clone size as missing; the rest say once, few, many or name a class of expanded clone.

TRBD1	13	many	TRBJ1-5	TRBV19	TGTGCCAGCCGGGACAGGGTCAATCAGCCCCAGCATTTT	CASRDRVNQPQHF
-	12	-	TRBJ2-7	TRBV10-3	TGTGCCATCAGCAGGACATTCTACGAGCAGTACTTC	CAISRTFYEQYF
-	16	-	TRBJ2-7	TRBV13	TGTGCCAGCAGCGTAGCTGTGACAGGCTATGGCTACGAGCAGTACTTC	CASSVAVTGYGYEQYF
TRBD1	14	many	TRBJ1-5	TRBV20-1	TGCAGTGCAAGACAGGGGGGGAATAATCAGCCCCAGCATTTT	CSARQGGNNQPQHF
-	11	many	TRBJ1-3	TRBV2	TGTGCCAGCAGTGAGCTTCGCGCCATATATTTT	CASSELRAIYF
-	13	many	TRBJ1-4	TRBV19	TGTGCCAGTACGGGTCAGGCTAATGAAAAACTGTTTTTT	CASTGQANEKLFF
-	15	-	TRBJ1-5	TRBV10-3	TGTGCCAGCAGTGATCAGAGTCAGTTAGGCCAGCCCCAGCATTTT	CASSDQSQLGQPQHF
TRBD1	15	-	TRBJ1-2	TRBV15	TGTGCCACCAGCAGAGTAGCGGGTGAGACAGGGGCTTTCACCTTC	CATSRVAGETGAFTF
TRBD1	16	-	TRBJ2-7	TRBV7-9	TGTGCCTGCAGCGCGATCACGGGACAGGGGGCCTACGAGCAGTACTTC	CACSAITGQGAYEQYF
-	11	-	TRBJ1-2	TRBV29-1	TGCAGCCAAGAGCGGACCTATGGCTACACCTTC	CSQERTYGYTF
-	16	-	TRBJ1-5	TRBV24-1	TGTGCCACCAGTGCTAGACGGAAGAATAGCAATCAGCCCCAGCATTTT	CATSARRKNSNQPQHF
TRBD2	15	-	TRBJ2-5	TRBV11-2	TGTGCCAGCAGCAAAATCTGGGGGGGAAAAGAGACCCAGTACTTC	CASSKIWGGKETQYF
-	12	-	TRBJ1-2	TRBV29-1	TGCAGCGTTGGGGGGGCTTACAATGGCTACACCTTC	CSVGGAYNGYTF
TRBD2	14	few	TRBJ2-5	TRBV30	TGTGCCTGGAGCGACGCGGGGGGCAGGGAGACCCAGTACTTC	CAWSDAGGRETQYF
TRBD1	18	many	TRBJ1-2	TRBV7-2	TGTGCCAGCAGCTCCCTGCGGGACAGGTCCCTTAGGGACTATGGCTACACCTTC	CASSSLRDRSLRDYGYTF
TRBD1	17	once	TRBJ1-4	TRBV11-2	TGTGCCAGCAGCACCGGGTGGACAGGGGCAACTAATGAAAAACTGTTTTTT	CASSTGWTGATNEKLFF
-	16	few	TRBJ1-3	TRBV12-3/TRBV12-4	TGTGCCAGCAGTTTATCTGCAGGGGTCCGTGGAAACACCATATATTTT	CASSLSAGVRGNTIYF
TRBD1	17	many	TRBJ1-1	TRBV7-9	TGTGCCAGCAGCCCGTACAGGGGTTCAGTGGGGACCACTGAAGCTTTCTTT	CASSPYRGSVGTTEAFF
-	14	-	TRBJ1-2	TRBV29-1	TGCAGCGTTGGGGGCGGGCAGTCTCCCTATGGCTACACCTTC	CSVGGGQSPYGYTF
TRBD1	14	-	TRBJ1-2	TRBV25-1	TGTGCCAGCAGTGAGACAGGGGGAACGTCTGGCTACACCTTC	CASSETGGTSGYTF
-	16	-	TRBJ1-3	TRBV19	TGTGCCAGTAGTATCATCCCAAGGACCACTGGAAACACCATATATTTT	CASSIIPRTTGNTIYF
TRBD2	11	-	TRBJ2-7	TRBV10-2	TGCGCCAGCAGTGGGGGGGGTAGCGAGTACTTC	CASSGGGSEYF
-	12	few	TRBJ1-5	TRBV2	TGTGCCAGCAGTTCAGGGGTTGAGCCCCAGCATTTT	CASSSGVEPQHF
TRBD1	12	-	TRBJ1-1	TRBV15	TGTGCCACCAGCAAGGACAGGGGCGACGCTTTCTTT	CATSKDRGDAFF
TRBD1	17	many	TRBJ1-5	TRBV19	TGTGCCAGTGTAGGTCCTTTCCCGGACAGGGAAGATCAGCCCCAGCATTTT	CASVGPFPDREDQPQHF